This T cell receptor beta chain was retrieved from a study of human T cells and chemical hapten exposure. Study-wide context: Skin on the upper inner arm, about 2 cm by about 2 cm in size, was sensitized with 2% DPC. Affected patients, primarily female, had alopecia areata, totalis or universalis.

Time point in this sample: pre-sensitization, week 0. Treatment reported: therapeutic diphenylcyclopropenone sensitization with weekly scalp DPC. Each CDR3 protein is one row after TCRdb ran MiXCR on the RACE reads. Of some 360,000 distinct CDR3 sequences listed, roughly 5.3% are singletons. This clonotype was detected ten times or more. Its target is not known. General study results and limits: Alopecia affected the donors, so their immune response may differ from healthy people's. TCRs at high frequency, those above 1 in 1000, did not change with DPC sensitization.

The CDR3 consists of 15 residues. Germline V lookup: CDR1 MGHRA, CDR2 YSYEKL. The J segment lost 3 bases and the V segment lost 0 bases, leaving 4 bases of the junction unmatched. The sequenced sample was whole blood, obtained in connection with sensitization to the hapten diphenylcyclopropenone (DPC). The rearrangement uses TRBV4-1 and TRBJ1-1; TRBD1 matches at 7 bases. The source is a woman in her fifties or sixties with alopecia areata. Some clones in this sample may be carry-over from other donors' samples. CDR3 nucleotide sequence: TGCGCCAGCAGCCAAGAGTGGCAGGGGGACACTGAAGCTTTCTTT. Amino acid sequence: CASSQEWQGDTEAFF.